This TCR beta chain derives from a study of T cells in Graves' hyperthyroidism and ophthalmopathy. This clonotype appeared many times. Its antigen is as yet unknown. Enrolled ophthalmopathy patients presented with a Clinical Activity Score of at least 3, a NOSPECS grade of at least 4, and disease duration under 3 months. The study excluded patients with uncontrolled infection, other autoimmune disease, pregnancy or lactation. Together with thyroid ultrasound, orbital computed tomography, serum thyroxine and TRAb, clinical symptoms were used for diagnoses. The source material, RNA transcripts, was used to amplify TCR beta CDR3 regions. The HTBI primer set drove a first-round RT-PCR of the TCR CDR3. TCRdb re-called the multiplex PCR reads through MiXCR, storing one row per CDR3 protein. The sample lists some 490,000 distinct CDR3 sequences, about 20% occurring once. Regarding the study as a whole: Blood also contained most expanded thyroid clonotypes above 0.001.

V was shortened by 8 bases and J by 3 bases, with 13 bases between the two germline ends. The CDR3 extends over 13 amino acids. From germline, CDR1 is MNHEY and CDR2 SVGEGT. The sequence came from a woman aged 70-85 years with Graves' ophthalmopathy. This chain uses TRBV6-2 or TRBV6-3 with TRBJ1-1; a weak D match, TRBD1 (6 bases). Sample: blood. The CDR3: CASSRTVYTEAFF. In DNA, the CDR3 is TGTGCCAGCTCTAGGACAGTCTACACTGAAGCTTTCTTT.